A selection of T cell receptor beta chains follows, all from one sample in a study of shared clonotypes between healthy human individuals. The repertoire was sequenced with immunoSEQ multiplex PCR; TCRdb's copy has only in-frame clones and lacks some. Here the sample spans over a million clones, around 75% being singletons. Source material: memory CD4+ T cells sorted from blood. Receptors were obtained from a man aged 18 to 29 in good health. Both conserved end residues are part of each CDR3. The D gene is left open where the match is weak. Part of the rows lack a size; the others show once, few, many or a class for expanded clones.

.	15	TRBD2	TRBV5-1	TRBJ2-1	CASSLLAGEIGEQFF	TGCGCCAGCAGCTTGTTAGCGGGGGAGATCGGGGAGCAGTTCTTC
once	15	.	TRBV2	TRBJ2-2	CASSEVGFLAGELFF	TGTGCCAGCAGTGAAGTAGGGTTCTTAGCCGGGGAGCTGTTTTTT
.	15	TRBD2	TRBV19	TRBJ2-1	CASSLVAGGRNEQFF	TGTGCCAGTAGTTTGGTCGCGGGAGGTAGGAATGAGCAGTTCTTC
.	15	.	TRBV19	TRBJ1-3	CASSIGAFSGNTIYF	TGTGCCAGTAGTATTGGAGCCTTTTCTGGAAACACCATATATTTT
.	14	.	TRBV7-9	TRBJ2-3	CASSFAFSTDTQYF	TGTGCCAGCAGCTTTGCCTTTAGCACAGATACGCAGTATTTT
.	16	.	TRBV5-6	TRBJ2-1	CASSLIGGGLAYEQFF	TGTGCCAGCAGCTTGATCGGAGGAGGCCTCGCGTATGAGCAGTTCTTC
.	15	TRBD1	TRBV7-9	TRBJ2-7	CASSLAGTDPYEQYF	TGTGCCAGCAGCTTAGCGGGGACAGATCCCTACGAGCAGTACTTC
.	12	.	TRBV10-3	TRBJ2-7	CAISESRNEQYF	TGTGCCATCAGTGAGTCTAGGAACGAGCAGTACTTC
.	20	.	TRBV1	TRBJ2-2	CTSSQDTGTSGGTNTGELFF	TGCACCAGCAGCCAAGATACCGGGACTAGCGGGGGGACGAACACCGGGGAGCTGTTTTTT
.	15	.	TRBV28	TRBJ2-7	CASSPGHINSYEQYF	TGTGCCAGCAGTCCGGGACACATCAACTCCTACGAGCAGTACTTC
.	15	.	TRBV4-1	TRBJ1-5	CASSQGGISNQPQHF	TGCGCCAGCAGCCAAGGGGGGATTAGCAATCAGCCCCAGCATTTT
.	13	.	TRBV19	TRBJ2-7	CASSKQGTYEQYF	TGTGCCAGTAGTAAACAGGGAACCTACGAGCAGTACTTC
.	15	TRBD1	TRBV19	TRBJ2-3	CASSMWTGLKDTQYF	TGTGCCAGTAGTATGTGGACAGGGTTGAAAGATACGCAGTATTTT
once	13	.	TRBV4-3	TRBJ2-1	CASSQAPPDEQFF	TGCGCCAGCAGCCAAGCACCACCCGATGAGCAGTTCTTC
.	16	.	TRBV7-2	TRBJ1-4	CASSSSGGLWNEKLFF	TGTGCCAGCAGCTCCTCTGGGGGTTTATGGAATGAAAAACTGTTTTTT
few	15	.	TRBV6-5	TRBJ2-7	CASRRDKRAAYEQYF	TGTGCCAGCAGAAGAGACAAGCGGGCCGCCTACGAGCAGTACTTC
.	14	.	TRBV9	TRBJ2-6	CASTAYSGANVLTF	TGTGCCAGCACCGCTTACTCTGGGGCCAACGTCCTGACTTTC
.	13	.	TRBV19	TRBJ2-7	CASSPGDQNEQYF	TGTGCCAGTAGTCCGGGGGACCAGAACGAGCAGTACTTC
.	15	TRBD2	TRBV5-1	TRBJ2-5	CASSGGLAEEETQYF	TGCGCCAGCAGCGGGGGACTAGCGGAAGAAGAGACCCAGTACTTC
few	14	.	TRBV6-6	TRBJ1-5	CASSPRRNNQPQHF	TGTGCCAGCAGCCCTAGACGGAATAATCAGCCCCAGCATTTT
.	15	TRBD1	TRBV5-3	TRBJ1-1	CARSPTPDRDTEAFF	TGTGCCAGAAGCCCGACTCCGGACAGGGACACTGAAGCTTTCTTT
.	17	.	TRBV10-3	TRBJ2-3	CAISESYGGYSTDTQYF	TGTGCCATCAGTGAGTCGTACGGGGGCTATAGCACAGATACGCAGTATTTT
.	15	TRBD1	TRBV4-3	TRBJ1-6	CASSQGTGVNSPLHF	TGCGCCAGCAGCCAGGGGACAGGGGTTAATTCACCCCTCCACTTT
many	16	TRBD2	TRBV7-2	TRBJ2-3	CASSTRDLGGLDTQYF	TGTGCCAGCAGCACCCGGGACCTCGGGGGGTTAGATACGCAGTATTTT
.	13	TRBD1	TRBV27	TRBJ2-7	CASRRQGPYEQYF	TGTGCCAGTAGACGACAGGGTCCCTACGAGCAGTACTTC
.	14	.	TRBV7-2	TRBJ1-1	CASSPGHANTEAFF	TGTGCCAGCAGCCCAGGGCACGCGAACACTGAAGCTTTCTTT
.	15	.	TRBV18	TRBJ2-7	CASSPPHASSYEQYF	TGTGCCAGCTCACCACCCCACGCCAGCTCCTACGAGCAGTACTTC
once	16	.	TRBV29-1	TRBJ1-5	CSVPSPPQEKNQPQHF	TGCAGCGTTCCAAGTCCTCCGCAGGAGAAGAATCAGCCCCAGCATTTT
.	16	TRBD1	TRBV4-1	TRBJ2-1	CASSPQGRQGDNEQFF	TGCGCCAGCAGCCCCCAGGGGCGACAGGGAGACAATGAGCAGTTCTTC
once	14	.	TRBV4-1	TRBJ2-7	CASSRAGGDYEQYF	TGCGCCAGCAGCCGAGCCGGCGGGGACTACGAGCAGTACTTC
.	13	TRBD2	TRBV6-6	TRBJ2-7	CASGQTSGNEQYF	TGTGCCAGCGGCCAGACTAGCGGGAACGAGCAGTACTTC
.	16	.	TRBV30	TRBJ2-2	CAWSPGYGGNTGELFF	TGTGCCTGGAGCCCGGGGTACGGGGGGAACACCGGGGAGCTGTTTTTT
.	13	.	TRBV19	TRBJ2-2	CASRRQDTGELFF	TGTGCCAGTAGGAGGCAAGACACCGGGGAGCTGTTTTTT
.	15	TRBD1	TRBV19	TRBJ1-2	CASSIPRTGQDGYTF	TGTGCCAGTAGTATCCCTAGGACAGGGCAAGATGGCTACACCTTC
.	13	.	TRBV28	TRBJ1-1	CASSLYTETEAFF	TGTGCCAGCAGTTTATATACGGAGACTGAAGCTTTCTTT
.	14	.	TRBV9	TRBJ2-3	CASSVSSRSDTQYF	TGTGCCAGCAGCGTAAGTAGTAGGTCTGATACGCAGTATTTT
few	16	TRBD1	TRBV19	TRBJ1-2	CASSIPSPTGSYGYTF	TGTGCCAGTAGTATACCCAGCCCGACAGGGAGCTATGGCTACACCTTC
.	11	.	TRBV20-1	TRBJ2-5	CSAEKQETQYF	TGCAGTGCTGAGAAACAAGAGACCCAGTACTTC
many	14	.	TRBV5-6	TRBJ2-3	CASGPDYSTDTQYF	TGTGCCAGCGGGCCTGACTACTCCACAGATACGCAGTATTTT
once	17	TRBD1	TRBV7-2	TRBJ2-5	CASSRSRQGMGQETQYF	TGTGCCAGCAGCCGATCCAGACAGGGGATGGGGCAAGAGACCCAGTACTTC
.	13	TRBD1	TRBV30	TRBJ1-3	CAWATGQEHTIYF	TGTGCCTGGGCGACAGGGCAGGAGCACACCATATATTTT